This TCR beta chain was recorded in a study of T cell changes during pregnancy in multiple sclerosis. The method was immunoSEQ multiplex PCR; TCRdb's version includes in-frame clones alone and lacks a portion of them. The sample has 25,000 to 35,000 clones, about nine tenths seen once. Trimming cost V 4 bases and J 3 bases; bases outside gene matches: 8. The CDR3 runs 16 residues. The V gene's germline CDR1 is MNHEY and CDR2 SMNVEV (reference sequence). The genes are TRBV27 and TRBJ2-5; 10 bases are shared with TRBD2. Sequences were derived from CD8+ T cells from peripheral blood mononuclear cells, sampled in the first trimester of pregnancy. The source of this sequence is a female donor with multiple sclerosis, enrolled in a pregnancy study. The CDR3, as DNA: TGTGCCAGCAGTTCCTGGACTAGCGGAGGGAAAGAGACCCAGTACTTC. It encodes CASSSWTSGGKETQYF.